Listed below are T cell receptor beta chains from one sample, sequenced in a study of CD8+CD57+ T cells in acquired aplastic anemia. TCRdb ran MiXCR on the reads and lists one entry per CDR3 protein. The sample yields about 150,000 distinct CDR3 sequences, 40% to 55% seen once. Sequencing was performed on sorted CD4+, CD8+, or CD8+CD57+ T cells (not recorded which) from PBMCs. The source is a human donor with aplastic anemia. The CDR3 runs from the conserved cysteine through the conserved F or W. The D gene is left open where the match is weak. The size of a clone is reported for some rows only, either as once, few or many, or as a class for expanded clones.

clone size: -
D gene: TRBD2
V gene: TRBV2
J gene: TRBJ2-3
CDR3 DNA: TGTGCCAGCAGTGAATTCGGCGGGGGAAGCACAGATACGCAGTATTTT
CDR3 protein: CASSEFGGGSTDTQYF

clone size: -
D gene: TRBD1
V gene: TRBV11-3
J gene: TRBJ1-2
CDR3 DNA: TGTGCCAGCAGCGCAGGGGGCCGGAGCTATGGCTACACCTTC
CDR3 protein: CASSAGGRSYGYTF

clone size: many
D gene: TRBD1
V gene: TRBV5-1
J gene: TRBJ1-4
CDR3 DNA: TGCGCCAGCAGCTCCGGGACAGACTCTAATGAAAAACTGTTTTTT
CDR3 protein: CASSSGTDSNEKLFF

clone size: many
D gene: -
V gene: TRBV9
J gene: TRBJ1-4
CDR3 DNA: TGTGCCAGCAGCGCCCGGGCAGCAACTAATGAAAAACTGTTTTTT
CDR3 protein: CASSARAATNEKLFF

clone size: -
D gene: -
V gene: TRBV20-1
J gene: TRBJ1-2
CDR3 DNA: TGCAGTGCTAGAGATCGGGGATGGACCTACACCTTC
CDR3 protein: CSARDRGWTYTF

clone size: -
D gene: -
V gene: TRBV29-1
J gene: TRBJ2-7
CDR3 DNA: TGCAGCGCCGGGAACAGGGACTACGAGCAGTACTTC
CDR3 protein: CSAGNRDYEQYF

clone size: -
D gene: -
V gene: TRBV25-1
J gene: TRBJ2-3
CDR3 DNA: TGTGCCAGCAGTGAATCATCCCGACAGGGCACAGATACGCAGTATTTT
CDR3 protein: CASSESSRQGTDTQYF

clone size: -
D gene: TRBD2
V gene: TRBV7-2
J gene: TRBJ2-1
CDR3 DNA: TGTGCCAGCAGCTTAGTAGCGGGGGTTGCCTACAATGAGCAGTTCTTC
CDR3 protein: CASSLVAGVAYNEQFF

clone size: -
D gene: -
V gene: TRBV6-1
J gene: TRBJ1-2
CDR3 DNA: TGTGCCAGCAGTGAATCCCAGGCTTATGGCTACACCTTC
CDR3 protein: CASSESQAYGYTF

clone size: -
D gene: -
V gene: TRBV25-1
J gene: TRBJ2-7
CDR3 DNA: TGTGCCAGCAGAGAGGGCAGGGGAGGCTCCTACGAGCAGTACTTC
CDR3 protein: CASREGRGGSYEQYF

clone size: many
D gene: -
V gene: TRBV7-2
J gene: TRBJ2-1
CDR3 DNA: TGTGCCAGCAGCTTAGGCACGGGACCCTACAATGAGCAGTTCTTC
CDR3 protein: CASSLGTGPYNEQFF

clone size: medium-sized
D gene: TRBD1
V gene: TRBV15
J gene: TRBJ1-2
CDR3 DNA: TGTGCCACCAGCAGACCTGGACAGGGTTGGGGAGGCTACACCTTC
CDR3 protein: CATSRPGQGWGGYTF

clone size: -
D gene: -
V gene: TRBV9
J gene: TRBJ2-7
CDR3 DNA: TGTGCCAGCAGCGGAGACGGTACTCGCGAGCAGTACTTC
CDR3 protein: CASSGDGTREQYF

clone size: many
D gene: TRBD2
V gene: TRBV20-1
J gene: TRBJ2-5
CDR3 DNA: TGCAGTGCTAGAGGTTCGACTAGCGGGCTAGGGGAGACCCAGTACTTC
CDR3 protein: CSARGSTSGLGETQYF

clone size: many
D gene: TRBD1
V gene: TRBV19
J gene: TRBJ1-5
CDR3 DNA: TGTGCCAGTAGTCCGATGACCGGGACAGGGGATAATCAGCCCCAGCATTTT
CDR3 protein: CASSPMTGTGDNQPQHF

clone size: many
D gene: -
V gene: TRBV3-1
J gene: TRBJ1-6
CDR3 DNA: TGTGCCAGCAGCCAAGATGCCAGGGCAAATTCACCCCTCCACTTT
CDR3 protein: CASSQDARANSPLHF

clone size: many
D gene: TRBD1
V gene: TRBV20-1
J gene: TRBJ2-3
CDR3 DNA: TGCAGTGCTAGTAAACGGACAGGGGGCGCAGATACGCAGTATTTT
CDR3 protein: CSASKRTGGADTQYF

clone size: -
D gene: TRBD2
V gene: TRBV11-3
J gene: TRBJ2-5
CDR3 DNA: TGTGCCAGCAGCTTCAGACTAGCGGGAGAAGAGACCCAGTACTTC
CDR3 protein: CASSFRLAGEETQYF

clone size: -
D gene: -
V gene: TRBV29-1
J gene: TRBJ1-4
CDR3 DNA: TGCAGCGTTGCCCGGCAGGGTGGAACTAATGAAAAACTGTTTTTT
CDR3 protein: CSVARQGGTNEKLFF

clone size: few
D gene: -
V gene: TRBV29-1
J gene: TRBJ1-1
CDR3 DNA: TGCAGCGCCGTCCCGGGAGGCACTGAAGCTTTCTTT
CDR3 protein: CSAVPGGTEAFF

clone size: -
D gene: -
V gene: TRBV27
J gene: TRBJ1-6
CDR3 DNA: TGTGCCAGCACGCGGGAGGGTTCTGCTAATTCACCCCTCCACTTT
CDR3 protein: CASTREGSANSPLHF

clone size: many
D gene: TRBD1
V gene: TRBV6-6
J gene: TRBJ2-1
CDR3 DNA: TGTGCCAGCAGCAGTACAGGGGTCGAGCAGTTCTTC
CDR3 protein: CASSSTGVEQFF

clone size: -
D gene: -
V gene: TRBV7-3
J gene: TRBJ1-2
CDR3 DNA: TGTGCCAGCAGCAAAGACGGCAACTATGGCTACACCTTC
CDR3 protein: CASSKDGNYGYTF

clone size: many
D gene: TRBD1
V gene: TRBV5-1
J gene: TRBJ2-6
CDR3 DNA: TGCGCCAGCAGACAGGGGACTGGGGCCAACGTCCTGACTTTC
CDR3 protein: CASRQGTGANVLTF

clone size: -
D gene: -
V gene: TRBV7-2
J gene: TRBJ2-7
CDR3 DNA: TGTGCCAGCAGCCGGGGGCCCGGGTACGAGCAGTACTTC
CDR3 protein: CASSRGPGYEQYF

clone size: -
D gene: TRBD1
V gene: TRBV29-1
J gene: TRBJ2-7
CDR3 DNA: TGCAGCGTGGACAGGGGGTTATCCTACGAGCAGTACTTC
CDR3 protein: CSVDRGLSYEQYF

clone size: -
D gene: TRBD1
V gene: TRBV2
J gene: TRBJ1-2
CDR3 DNA: TGTGCCAGCAGGGGGACAGAGACTTATGGCTACACCTTC
CDR3 protein: CASRGTETYGYTF

clone size: many
D gene: -
V gene: TRBV5-1
J gene: TRBJ1-4
CDR3 DNA: TGCGCCAGCAGCTTGTTCCTCGATAATGAAAAACTGTTTTTT
CDR3 protein: CASSLFLDNEKLFF

clone size: -
D gene: TRBD1
V gene: TRBV19
J gene: TRBJ1-2
CDR3 DNA: TGTGCCAGTAGGATAGGGCGGACAGGTTTTGACTATGGCTACACCTTC
CDR3 protein: CASRIGRTGFDYGYTF

clone size: few
D gene: -
V gene: TRBV7-2
J gene: TRBJ2-7
CDR3 DNA: TGTGCCAGCAGCTTATATACAGGGAGCGACGAGCAGTACTTC
CDR3 protein: CASSLYTGSDEQYF

clone size: many
D gene: TRBD1
V gene: TRBV19
J gene: TRBJ1-2
CDR3 DNA: TGTGCCAGTGGGGGACAGGAGTATGGCTACACCTTC
CDR3 protein: CASGGQEYGYTF

clone size: few
D gene: -
V gene: TRBV6-1
J gene: TRBJ2-1
CDR3 DNA: TGTGCCACCTCGACTGGGGGGTACAATGAGCAGTTCTTC
CDR3 protein: CATSTGGYNEQFF

clone size: many
D gene: -
V gene: TRBV7-2
J gene: TRBJ1-2
CDR3 DNA: TGTGCCAGCAGCTTTAGTCCCGGAGGCTACACCTTC
CDR3 protein: CASSFSPGGYTF

clone size: few
D gene: TRBD1
V gene: TRBV7-9
J gene: TRBJ1-1
CDR3 DNA: TGTGCCAGCAGCTTAAGACAGGGCGGCGAAGCTTTCTTT
CDR3 protein: CASSLRQGGEAFF

clone size: -
D gene: -
V gene: TRBV29-1
J gene: TRBJ2-1
CDR3 DNA: TGCAGCGTTGATTCCGGGCCCCACAATGAGCAGTTCTTC
CDR3 protein: CSVDSGPHNEQFF

clone size: -
D gene: -
V gene: TRBV15
J gene: TRBJ2-3
CDR3 DNA: TGTGCCACCAGCAGAGAACCGAACCCCACAGATACGCAGTATTTT
CDR3 protein: CATSREPNPTDTQYF

clone size: many
D gene: -
V gene: TRBV12-3/TRBV12-4
J gene: TRBJ1-1
CDR3 DNA: TGTGCCAGCAGTTCGGTTATGAACACTGAAGCTTTCTTT
CDR3 protein: CASSSVMNTEAFF

clone size: many
D gene: -
V gene: TRBV11-2
J gene: TRBJ2-4
CDR3 DNA: TGTGCCAGCAGCTTGCCGGGGGCAGCCAAAAACATTCAGTACTTC
CDR3 protein: CASSLPGAAKNIQYF

clone size: few
D gene: -
V gene: TRBV7-6
J gene: TRBJ2-5
CDR3 DNA: TGTGCCAGCCCGAGGGGGGGCCGAGAGACCCAGTACTTC
CDR3 protein: CASPRGGRETQYF

clone size: -
D gene: -
V gene: TRBV25-1
J gene: TRBJ2-3
CDR3 DNA: TGTGCCAGCAGTGAGGGGGGGCGTACAGATACGCAGTATTTT
CDR3 protein: CASSEGGRTDTQYF

clone size: many
D gene: -
V gene: TRBV3-1
J gene: TRBJ1-5
CDR3 DNA: TGTGCCAGCAGCCAAGATAGGTGGGGCAATCAGCCCCAGCATTTT
CDR3 protein: CASSQDRWGNQPQHF

clone size: -
D gene: -
V gene: TRBV19
J gene: TRBJ1-6
CDR3 DNA: TGTGCCAGTAGTATTCCAGGGGTTGGTCCTTCACCCCTCCACTTT
CDR3 protein: CASSIPGVGPSPLHF

clone size: many
D gene: TRBD2
V gene: TRBV15
J gene: TRBJ2-3
CDR3 DNA: TGTGCCACCGGAACCGTCGGGGGGGCCTTTACGCAGTATTTT
CDR3 protein: CATGTVGGAFTQYF

clone size: -
D gene: TRBD1
V gene: TRBV12-3/TRBV12-4
J gene: TRBJ1-2
CDR3 DNA: TGTGCCAGCAGTCGGGACAGGGTTCGACATGGCTACACCTTC
CDR3 protein: CASSRDRVRHGYTF